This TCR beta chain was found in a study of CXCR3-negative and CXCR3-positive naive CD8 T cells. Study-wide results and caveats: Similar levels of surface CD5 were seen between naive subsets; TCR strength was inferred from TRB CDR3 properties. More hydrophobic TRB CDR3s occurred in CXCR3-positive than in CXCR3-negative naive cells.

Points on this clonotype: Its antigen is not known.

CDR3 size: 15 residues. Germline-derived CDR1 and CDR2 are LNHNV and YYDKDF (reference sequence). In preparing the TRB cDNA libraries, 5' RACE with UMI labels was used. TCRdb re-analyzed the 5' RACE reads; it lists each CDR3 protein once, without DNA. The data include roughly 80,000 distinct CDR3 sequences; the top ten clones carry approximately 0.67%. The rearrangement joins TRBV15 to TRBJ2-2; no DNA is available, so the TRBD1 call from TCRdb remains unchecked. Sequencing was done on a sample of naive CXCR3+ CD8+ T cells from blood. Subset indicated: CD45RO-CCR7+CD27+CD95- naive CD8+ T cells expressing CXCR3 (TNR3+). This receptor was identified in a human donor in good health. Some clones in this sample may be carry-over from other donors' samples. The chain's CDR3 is CATSRLTGLTGELFF.